Described below is a single T cell receptor beta chain sequence and its context. Its matching antigen is unknown. The data originate from a study of cytomegalovirus exposure and HLA in healthy donors. Study results and caveats: Under in vitro conditions, three CMV-associated chains were confirmed as specific for CMV antigens. Usually a TCR sequence was rare, but some public TCRs were found in many donors.

V was clipped by 1 base and J by 3 bases, with 25 bases between them. CDR1 and CDR2 from the germline V gene are MNHNS and SASEGT. The CDR3 consists of 20 residues. Researchers ran the PCR with 60 Vbeta and 13 Jbeta primers. The data were produced by immunoSEQ multiplex PCR, yet TCRdb's version contains in-frame clones alone and is incomplete. The sample yields about 150,000 clones, around four fifths seen once. The clonotype was recovered from a boy aged 2 to 9 in good health and CMV-seronegative. The chain uses TRBV6-1 and TRBJ2-4; maybe TRBD1 (8 bases). Material for sequencing was PBMCs. The CDR3 coding sequence is TGTGCCAGCAGTGAAGAGTCATACAGGGGGGGATCTGTCTTCAAAAACATTCAGTACTTC. Translation gives CASSEESYRGGSVFKNIQYF.